Shown below are 5 T cell receptor beta chains from a single sample sequenced in a study of blood T cell repertoires in COVID-19. Only in-frame clones appear in the TCRdb table, and some are missing; sequencing was by immunoSEQ multiplex PCR. In the table there are around 200,000 clones, approximately 84% of which are singletons. Sequenced: peripheral blood. The receptors here all came from a human donor in a cohort sampled during active COVID-19.

The chain recombines TRBV7-8 with TRBJ1-1; perhaps TRBD1 as D (5 bases). The CDR3 extends over 14 amino acids. Germline V gives CDR1 SGHVS, CDR2 FQNEAQ. Trimming removed 5 bases from V and 1 base from J, with 11 bases in between. The CDR3 is CASSTGLTNTEAFF. The CDR3 DNA reads as TGTGCCAGCAGCACAGGCCTTACGAACACTGAAGCTTTCTTT.

The rearrangement joins TRBV7-9 to TRBJ2-3; 7 bases align to TRBD2. The V gene end was trimmed by 3 bases and the J gene end by 2 bases; junction bases not matched to a gene: 5. Germline-derived CDR1 and CDR2 are SEHNR and FQNEAQ (reference sequence). The CDR3 contains 15 residues. The CDR3 spells CASSFASGLTDTQYF. The CDR3 nucleotides are TGTGCCAGCAGCTTTGCTAGCGGACTCACAGATACGCAGTATTTT.

A few counts support this clone. The chain employs TRBV3-1 (or the pseudogene TRBV3-2) and TRBJ1-3, with D uncertain. Deletions cut 1 base from V and 0 bases from J, with 10 bases between. The germline gives CDR1 LGHDT, CDR2 YNNKEL (reference sequence). The CDR3 has 16 amino acids. CDR3 DNA: TGTGCCAGCAGCCAAGTCCTGGCAGACTCTGGAAACACCATATATTTT. The encoded protein is CASSQVLADSGNTIYF.

The CDR3 loop is CASSLEGGASYEQYF. In DNA form, the CDR3 reads TGTGCCAGCAGCTTAGAGGGGGGGGCCTCCTACGAGCAGTACTTC. The genes are TRBV11-2 and TRBJ2-7, with a weak D call TRBD2 (7 bases). Germline V gene lookup returns CDR1 SGHAT and CDR2 FQNNGV. V was cut by 0 bases and J by 0 bases, with 9 bases left in between. This CDR3 contains 15 residues.

This chain uses TRBV30 with TRBJ1-4, with 8 bases that match TRBD1. Germline V gene lookup returns CDR1 GTSNPN and CDR2 SVGIG (reference sequence). The CDR3 length is 14 residues. V lost 4 bases, J lost 8 bases, and 9 bases stayed unmatched. Written as DNA, the CDR3 is TGTGCCTGGAACCAGGGGGCGGAAGGGGAAAAACTGTTTTTT. Residues: CAWNQGAEGEKLFF.